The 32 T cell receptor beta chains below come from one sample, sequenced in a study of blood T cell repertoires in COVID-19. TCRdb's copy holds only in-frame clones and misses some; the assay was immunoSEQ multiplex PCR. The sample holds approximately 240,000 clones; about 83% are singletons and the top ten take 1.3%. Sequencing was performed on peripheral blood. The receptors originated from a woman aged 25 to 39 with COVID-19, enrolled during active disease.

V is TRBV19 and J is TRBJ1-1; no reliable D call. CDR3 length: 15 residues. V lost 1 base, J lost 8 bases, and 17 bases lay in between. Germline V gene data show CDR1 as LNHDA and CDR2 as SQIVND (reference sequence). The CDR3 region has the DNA TGTGCCAGTAGTATAGGCCTGGGAGGTCCTAGGGAAGCTTTCTTT. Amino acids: CASSIGLGGPREAFF.

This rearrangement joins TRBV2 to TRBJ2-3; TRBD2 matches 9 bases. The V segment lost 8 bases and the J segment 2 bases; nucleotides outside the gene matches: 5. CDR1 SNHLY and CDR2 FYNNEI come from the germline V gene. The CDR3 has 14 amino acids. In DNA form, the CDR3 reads TGTGCCAGCGTCGCTAGCGGGGTCACAGATACGCAGTATTTT. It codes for CASVASGVTDTQYF.

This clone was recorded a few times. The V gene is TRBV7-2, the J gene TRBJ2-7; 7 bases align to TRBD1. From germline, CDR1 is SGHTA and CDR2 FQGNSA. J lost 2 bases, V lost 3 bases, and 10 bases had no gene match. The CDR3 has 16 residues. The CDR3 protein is CASSLNRGRGTYEQYF. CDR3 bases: TGTGCCAGCAGCTTGAACAGGGGTAGGGGAACCTACGAGCAGTACTTC.

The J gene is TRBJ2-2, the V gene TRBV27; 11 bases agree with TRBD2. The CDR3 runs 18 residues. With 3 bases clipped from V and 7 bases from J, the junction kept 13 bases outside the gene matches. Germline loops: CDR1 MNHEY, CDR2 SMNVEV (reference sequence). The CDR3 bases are TGTGCCAGCAGTTTCAGGGTCCGGGGACTAGCGGTCAGCGGGGAGCTGTTTTTT. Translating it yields CASSFRVRGLAVSGELFF.

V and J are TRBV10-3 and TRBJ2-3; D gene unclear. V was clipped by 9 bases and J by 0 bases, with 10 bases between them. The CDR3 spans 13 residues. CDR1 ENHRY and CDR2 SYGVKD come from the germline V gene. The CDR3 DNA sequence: TGTGCCATTCTAATCCCTAGCACAGATACGCAGTATTTT. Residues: CAILIPSTDTQYF.

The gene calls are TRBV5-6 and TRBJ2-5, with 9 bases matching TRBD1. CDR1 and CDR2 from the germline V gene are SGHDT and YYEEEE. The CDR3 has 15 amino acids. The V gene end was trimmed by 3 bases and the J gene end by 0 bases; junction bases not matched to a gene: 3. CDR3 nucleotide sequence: TGTGCCAGCAGCTGGGACAGGGCCTACCAAGAGACCCAGTACTTC. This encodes CASSWDRAYQETQYF.

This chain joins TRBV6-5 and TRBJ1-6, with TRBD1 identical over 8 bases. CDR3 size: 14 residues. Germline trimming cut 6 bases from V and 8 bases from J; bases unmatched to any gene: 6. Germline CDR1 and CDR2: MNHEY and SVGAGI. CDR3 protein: CASRPDRGDSPLHF. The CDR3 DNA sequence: TGTGCCAGCAGACCCGACAGGGGTGATTCACCCCTCCACTTT.

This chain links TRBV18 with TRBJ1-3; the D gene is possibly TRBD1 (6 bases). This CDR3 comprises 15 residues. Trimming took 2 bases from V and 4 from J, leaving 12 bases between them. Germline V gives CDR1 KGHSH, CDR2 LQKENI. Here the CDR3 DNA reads TGTGCCAGCTCACCAAACAGGGCAAAAGGAAACACCATATATTTT. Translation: CASSPNRAKGNTIYF. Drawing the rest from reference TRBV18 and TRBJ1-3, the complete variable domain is NAGVMQNPRHLVRRRGQEARLRCSPMKGHSHVYWYRQLPEEGLKFMVYLQKENIIDESGMPKERFSAEFPKEGPSILRIQQVVRGDSAAYFCASSPNRAKGNTIYFGEGSWLTVV.

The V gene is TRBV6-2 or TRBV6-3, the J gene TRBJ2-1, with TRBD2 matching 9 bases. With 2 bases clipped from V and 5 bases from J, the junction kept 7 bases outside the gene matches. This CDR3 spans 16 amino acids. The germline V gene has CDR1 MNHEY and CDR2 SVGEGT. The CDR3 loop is CASSYPLSGRHNEQFF. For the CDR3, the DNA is TGTGCCAGCAGTTACCCCTTGAGCGGGAGGCACAATGAGCAGTTCTTC.

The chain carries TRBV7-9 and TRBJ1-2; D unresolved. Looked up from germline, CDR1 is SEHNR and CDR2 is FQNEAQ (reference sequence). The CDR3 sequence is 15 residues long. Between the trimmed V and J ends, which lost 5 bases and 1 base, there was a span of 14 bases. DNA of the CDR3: TGTGCCAGCAGCGGCCTCCTGGGCCGTAACTATGGCTACACCTTC. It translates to CASSGLLGRNYGYTF.

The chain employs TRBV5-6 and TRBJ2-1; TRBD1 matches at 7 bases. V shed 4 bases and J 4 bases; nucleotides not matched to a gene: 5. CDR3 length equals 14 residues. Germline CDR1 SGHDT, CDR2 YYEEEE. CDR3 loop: CASSRGQPYNEQFF. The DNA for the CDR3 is TGTGCCAGCAGCAGGGGACAGCCGTACAATGAGCAGTTCTTC.

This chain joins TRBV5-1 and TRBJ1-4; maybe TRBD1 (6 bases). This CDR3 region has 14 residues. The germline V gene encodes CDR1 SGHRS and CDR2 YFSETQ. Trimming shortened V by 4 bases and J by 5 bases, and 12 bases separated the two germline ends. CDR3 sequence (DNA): TGCGCCAGCAGCCCGCAGGGGATCAATGAAAAACTGTTTTTT. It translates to CASSPQGINEKLFF.

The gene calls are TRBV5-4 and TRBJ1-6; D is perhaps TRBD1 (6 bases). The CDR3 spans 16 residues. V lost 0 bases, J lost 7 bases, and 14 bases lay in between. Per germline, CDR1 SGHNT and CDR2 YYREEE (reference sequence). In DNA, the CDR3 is TGTGCCAGCAGCTTGGGCTCTAGGGGGTCAAATTCACCCCTCCACTTT. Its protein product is CASSLGSRGSNSPLHF.

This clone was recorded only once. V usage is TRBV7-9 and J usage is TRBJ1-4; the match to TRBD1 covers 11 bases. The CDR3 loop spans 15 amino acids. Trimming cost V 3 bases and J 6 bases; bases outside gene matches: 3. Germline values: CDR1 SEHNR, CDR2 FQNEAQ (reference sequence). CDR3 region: CASSFGTGGDEKLFF. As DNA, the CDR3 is TGTGCCAGCAGCTTTGGGACAGGGGGGGATGAAAAACTGTTTTTT.

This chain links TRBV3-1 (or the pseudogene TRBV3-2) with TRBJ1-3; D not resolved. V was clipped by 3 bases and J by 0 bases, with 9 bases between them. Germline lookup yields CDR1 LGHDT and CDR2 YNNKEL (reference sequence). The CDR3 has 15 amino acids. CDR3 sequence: CASSQASTSGNTIYF. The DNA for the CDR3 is TGTGCCAGCAGCCAGGCTAGTACCTCTGGAAACACCATATATTTT.

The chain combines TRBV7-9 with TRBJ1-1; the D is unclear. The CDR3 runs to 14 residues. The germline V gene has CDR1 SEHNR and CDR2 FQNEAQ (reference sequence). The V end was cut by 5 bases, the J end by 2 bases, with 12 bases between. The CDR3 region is CASSPGSLNTEAFF. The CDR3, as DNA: TGTGCCAGCAGCCCCGGGTCCTTAAACACTGAAGCTTTCTTT.

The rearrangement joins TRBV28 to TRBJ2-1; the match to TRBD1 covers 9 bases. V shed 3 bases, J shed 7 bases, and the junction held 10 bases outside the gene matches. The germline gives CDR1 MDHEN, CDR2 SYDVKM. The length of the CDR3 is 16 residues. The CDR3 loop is CASSFPPGQGMNEQFF. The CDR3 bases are TGTGCCAGCAGTTTCCCCCCCGGACAGGGGATGAATGAGCAGTTCTTC.

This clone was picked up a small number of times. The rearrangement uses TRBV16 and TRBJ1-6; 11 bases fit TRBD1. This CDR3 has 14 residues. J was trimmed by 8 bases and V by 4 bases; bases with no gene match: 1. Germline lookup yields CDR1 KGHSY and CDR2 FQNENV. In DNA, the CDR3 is TGTGCCAGCAGCCCGGGACAGGGGGATTCACCCCTCCACTTT. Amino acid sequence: CASSPGQGDSPLHF. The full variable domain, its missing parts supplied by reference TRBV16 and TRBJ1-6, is GEEVAQTPKHLVRGEGQKAKLYCAPIKGHSYVFWYQQVLKNEFKFLISFQNENVFDETGMPKERFSAKCLPNSPCSLEIQATKLEDSAVYFCASSPGQGDSPLHFGNGTRLTVT.

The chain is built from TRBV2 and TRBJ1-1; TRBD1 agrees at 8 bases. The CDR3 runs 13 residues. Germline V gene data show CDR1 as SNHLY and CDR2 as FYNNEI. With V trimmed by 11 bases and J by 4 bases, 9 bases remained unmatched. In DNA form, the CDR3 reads TGTGCCGGACAACAGGGGGTTGGCACTGAAGCTTTCTTT. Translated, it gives CAGQQGVGTEAFF.

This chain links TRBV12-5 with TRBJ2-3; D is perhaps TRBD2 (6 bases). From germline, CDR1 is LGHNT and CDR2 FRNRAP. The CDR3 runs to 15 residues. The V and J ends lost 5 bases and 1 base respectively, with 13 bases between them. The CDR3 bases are TGTGCTAGTGGTCCGGGCGGGGTCGGCACAGATACGCAGTATTTT. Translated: CASGPGGVGTDTQYF.

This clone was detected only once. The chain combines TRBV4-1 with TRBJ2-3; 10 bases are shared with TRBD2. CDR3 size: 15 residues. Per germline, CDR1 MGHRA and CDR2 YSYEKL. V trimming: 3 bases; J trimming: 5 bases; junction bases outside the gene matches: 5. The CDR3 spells CASSQSGRAVDTQYF. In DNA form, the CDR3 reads TGCGCCAGCAGCCAGAGCGGGAGGGCCGTAGATACGCAGTATTTT.

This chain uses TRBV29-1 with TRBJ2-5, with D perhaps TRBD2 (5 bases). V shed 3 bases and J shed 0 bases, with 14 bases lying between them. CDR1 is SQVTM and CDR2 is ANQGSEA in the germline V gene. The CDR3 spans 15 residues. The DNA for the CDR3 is TGCAGCGTTGAGCTGCTCTCGGGATACCAAGAGACCCAGTACTTC. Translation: CSVELLSGYQETQYF. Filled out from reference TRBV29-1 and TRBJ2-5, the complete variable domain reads SAVISQKPSRDICQRGTSLTIQCQVDSQVTMMFWYRQQPGQSLTLIATANQGSEATYESGFVIDKFPISRPNLTFSTLTVSNMSPEDSSIYLCSVELLSGYQETQYFGPGTRLLVL.

CDR3 region: CAISEPGTSGKETQYF. Written as DNA, the CDR3 is TGTGCCATCAGTGAACCCGGGACTAGCGGGAAAGAGACCCAGTACTTC. The V call is TRBV10-3, the J call TRBJ2-5; 13 bases match TRBD2. The CDR3 is 16 residues long. Germline V gives CDR1 ENHRY, CDR2 SYGVKD. With 3 bases clipped from V and 3 bases from J, the junction kept 4 bases outside the gene matches.

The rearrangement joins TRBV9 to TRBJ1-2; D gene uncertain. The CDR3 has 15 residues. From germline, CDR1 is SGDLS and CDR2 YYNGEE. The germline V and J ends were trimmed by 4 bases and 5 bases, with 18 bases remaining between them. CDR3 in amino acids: CASSPMEGHLYGYTF. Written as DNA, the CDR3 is TGTGCCAGCAGCCCCATGGAGGGCCACCTTTATGGCTACACCTTC. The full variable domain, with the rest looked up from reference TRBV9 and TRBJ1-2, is DSGVTQTPKHLITATGQRVTLRCSPRSGDLSVYWYQQSLDQGLQFLIQYYNGEERAKGNILERFSAQQFPDLHSELNLSSLELGDSALYFCASSPMEGHLYGYTFGSGTRLTVV.

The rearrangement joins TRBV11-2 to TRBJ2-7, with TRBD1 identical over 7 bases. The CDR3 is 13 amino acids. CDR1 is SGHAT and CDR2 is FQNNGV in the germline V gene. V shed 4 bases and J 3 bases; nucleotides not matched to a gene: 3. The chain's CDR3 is CASSWTGSYEQYF. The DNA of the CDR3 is TGTGCCAGCAGCTGGACAGGAAGCTACGAGCAGTACTTC. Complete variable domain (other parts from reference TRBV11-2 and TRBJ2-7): EAGVAQSPRYKIIEKRQSVAFWCNPISGHATLYWYQQILGQGPKLLIQFQNNGVVDDSQLPKDRFSAERLKGVDSTLKIQPAKLEDSAVYLCASSWTGSYEQYFGPGTRLTVT.

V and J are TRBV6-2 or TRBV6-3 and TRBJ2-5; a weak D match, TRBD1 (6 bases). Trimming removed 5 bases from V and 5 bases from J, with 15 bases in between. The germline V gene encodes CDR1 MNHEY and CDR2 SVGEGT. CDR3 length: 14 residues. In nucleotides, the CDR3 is TGTGCCAGCAGTGCAGGGGTAATGGCGGAGACCCAGTACTTC. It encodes CASSAGVMAETQYF.

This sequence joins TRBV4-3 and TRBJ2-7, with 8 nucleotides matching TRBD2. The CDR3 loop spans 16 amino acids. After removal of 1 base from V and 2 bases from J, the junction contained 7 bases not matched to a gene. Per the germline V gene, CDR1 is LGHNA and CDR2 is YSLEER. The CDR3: CASSQGGLRGAYEQYF. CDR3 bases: TGCGCCAGCAGCCAAGGGGGTCTGCGGGGGGCCTACGAGCAGTACTTC.

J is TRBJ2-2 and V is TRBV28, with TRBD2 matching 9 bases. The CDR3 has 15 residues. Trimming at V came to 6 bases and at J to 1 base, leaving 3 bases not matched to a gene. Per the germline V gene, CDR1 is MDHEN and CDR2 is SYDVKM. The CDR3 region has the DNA TGTGCCAGCAGACGACTAGCGGAGAACACCGGGGAGCTGTTTTTT. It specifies CASRRLAENTGELFF. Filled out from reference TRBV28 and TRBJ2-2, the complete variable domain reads DVKVTQSSRYLVKRTGEKVFLECVQDMDHENMFWYRQDPGLGLRLIYFSYDVKMKEKGDIPEGYSVSREKKERFSLILESASTNQTSMYLCASRRLAENTGELFFGEGSRLTVL.

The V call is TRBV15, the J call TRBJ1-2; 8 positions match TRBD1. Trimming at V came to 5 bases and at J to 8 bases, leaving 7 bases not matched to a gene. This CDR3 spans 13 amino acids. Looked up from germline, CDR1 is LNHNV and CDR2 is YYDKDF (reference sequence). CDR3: CATSSGQGNGYTF. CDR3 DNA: TGTGCCACCAGCTCTGGACAGGGAAACGGCTACACCTTC. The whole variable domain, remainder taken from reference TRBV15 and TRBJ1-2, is DAMVIQNPRYQVTQFGKPVTLSCSQTLNHNVMYWYQQKSSQAPKLLFHYYDKDFNNEADTPDNFQSRRPNTSFCFLDIRSPGLGDTAMYLCATSSGQGNGYTFGSGTRLTVV.

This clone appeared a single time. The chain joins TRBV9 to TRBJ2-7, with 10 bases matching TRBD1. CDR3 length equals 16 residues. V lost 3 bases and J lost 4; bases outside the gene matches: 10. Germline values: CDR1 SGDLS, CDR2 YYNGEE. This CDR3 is CASSAASGTGAYEQYF. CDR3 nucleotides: TGTGCCAGCAGCGCAGCATCCGGGACAGGGGCATACGAGCAGTACTTC.

CDR3 in amino acids: CASSSHPLAGGPYEQYF. CDR3 in DNA: TGCGCCAGCAGCTCACACCCTCTAGCGGGGGGCCCCTACGAGCAGTACTTC. V usage is TRBV4-3 and J usage is TRBJ2-7; TRBD2 matches at 11 bases. Germline CDR1 is LGHNA and CDR2 is YSLEER. V lost 5 bases and J lost 2; bases outside the gene matches: 11. The CDR3 is made up of 17 amino acids.

The CDR3 protein is CASSIRDRVNGQPQHF. For the CDR3, the DNA is TGTGCCAGTAGTATCCGGGACAGGGTCAACGGACAGCCCCAGCATTTT. The chain recombines TRBV19 with TRBJ1-5; 9 bases are shared with TRBD1. Per germline, CDR1 LNHDA and CDR2 SQIVND (reference sequence). With V trimmed by 3 bases and J by 7 bases, 10 bases remained unmatched. CDR3 length equals 16 residues. Drawing the rest from reference TRBV19 and TRBJ1-5, the complete variable domain is DGGITQSPKYLFRKEGQNVTLSCEQNLNHDAMYWYRQDPGQGLRLIYYSQIVNDFQKGDIAEGYSVSREKKESFPLTVTSAQKNPTAFYLCASSIRDRVNGQPQHFGDGTRLSIL.